These 26 T cell receptor beta chains were sequenced from one sample in a study of OX40 agonist ivuxolimab in advanced cancers. Only in-frame clones appear in the TCRdb table, and some are missing; sequencing was by immunoSEQ multiplex PCR. The sample includes some 90,000 clones, 70% to 90% of them seen just once. The source was CD4+ or CD8+ T cells sorted from blood, collected in a trial of the OX40 agonist ivuxolimab. The source of these receptors is an adult with an advanced solid tumor such as melanoma, head and neck, liver or kidney cancer.

This chain links TRBV29-1 with TRBJ2-1, with 14 bases fitting TRBD2. The V and J ends lost 4 bases and 7 bases, in that order; junction bases with no gene match: 9. Germline V gene data show CDR1 as SQVTM and CDR2 as ANQGSEA. The CDR3 runs 16 residues. In nucleotides, the CDR3 is TGCAGCGTTGGGGGGACTAGCGGGAGCTCCGGAAATGAGCAGTTCTTC. This encodes CSVGGTSGSSGNEQFF.

J is TRBJ2-3 and V is TRBV11-2; 8 nucleotides match TRBD2. V gave up 5 bases and J gave up 5 bases; unmatched junction bases: 9. Germline V gene data show CDR1 as SGHAT and CDR2 as FQNNGV. The CDR3 has 15 residues. DNA of the CDR3: TGTGCCAGCAGCCCCGCGGGGGGCGACGTAGATACGCAGTATTTT. It specifies CASSPAGGDVDTQYF.

The CDR3 sequence is CASSSRLAKETQYF. CDR3 DNA: TGTGCCAGCAGCTCCCGACTAGCTAAAGAGACCCAGTACTTC. The V gene is TRBV7-9, the J gene TRBJ2-5; 7 positions match TRBD2. The V gene end was trimmed by 4 bases and the J gene end by 3 bases; junction bases not matched to a gene: 5. This CDR3 is built from 14 residues. The germline CDR1 and CDR2 sequences are SEHNR and FQNEAQ (reference sequence).

This sequence joins TRBV7-2 and TRBJ2-2, with D possibly matching TRBD2 (6 bases). The ends were cut back, 5 bases at V and 0 bases at J, with 13 bases in the middle. Germline loops: CDR1 SGHTA, CDR2 FQGNSA. The CDR3 runs 16 residues. The CDR3 nucleotides are TGTGCCAGCAGCGGAGGTGGACTAACGAACACCGGGGAGCTGTTTTTT. Amino acids: CASSGGGLTNTGELFF.

V gene TRBV19 combines with J gene TRBJ1-4; D not certain. V lost 1 base to trimming and J lost 6 bases, with 9 bases between them. The CDR3 totals 14 residues. The germline V gene has CDR1 LNHDA and CDR2 SQIVND (reference sequence). For the CDR3, the DNA is TGTGCCAGTAGTATAGGACAAACGGATGAAAAACTGTTTTTT. This sequence encodes CASSIGQTDEKLFF.

This clone was observed a single time. The chain has TRBV5-4 and TRBJ1-2, with 12 positions matching TRBD1. Germline assignment: CDR1 SGHNT and CDR2 YYREEE (reference sequence). Trimming took 4 bases from V and 4 from J; bases not matched to a gene: 5. The length of the CDR3 is 15 residues. CDR3 DNA: TGTGCCAGCAGCCTGGGACAGGGGGCCGGCTATGGCTACACCTTC. This translates into CASSLGQGAGYGYTF. Drawing the rest from reference TRBV5-4 and TRBJ1-2, the complete variable domain is ETGVTQSPTHLIKTRGQQVTLRCSSQSGHNTVSWYQQALGQGPQFIFQYYREEENGRGNFPPRFSGLQFPNYSSELNVNALELDDSALYLCASSLGQGAGYGYTFGSGTRLTVV.

In DNA, the CDR3 is TGTGCCAGCAGCCGCGGGGACAGGGGTTCTTTCTTT. It yields the protein CASSRGDRGSFF. This rearrangement joins TRBV14 to TRBJ1-1; TRBD1 matches at 10 bases. Germline V gives CDR1 SGHDN, CDR2 FVKESK. J lost 12 bases, V lost 4 bases, and 5 bases had no gene match. This CDR3 is 12 amino acids long.

This chain uses TRBV19 with TRBJ1-3, with D unresolved. This CDR3 has 13 residues. V lost 5 bases to trimming and J lost 0 bases, with 5 bases between them. Germline values: CDR1 LNHDA, CDR2 SQIVND (reference sequence). In DNA form, the CDR3 reads TGTGCCAGTAGTTGGGGCTCTGGAAACACCATATATTTT. Protein product: CASSWGSGNTIYF.

The chain has TRBV29-1 and TRBJ1-1; 9 bases match TRBD1. Germline trimming cut 6 bases from V and 0 bases from J; bases unmatched to any gene: 2. CDR3 size: 13 residues. CDR1 and CDR2 from the germline V gene are SQVTM and ANQGSEA. The CDR3 nucleotides are TGCAGCGTCGGGACAGGGATGAACACTGAAGCTTTCTTT. Translated, it gives CSVGTGMNTEAFF.

The V gene is TRBV7-9, the J gene TRBJ2-4; D not resolved. Germline V CDR1 and CDR2: SEHNR, FQNEAQ (reference sequence). Trimming cost V 0 bases and J 0 bases, with 3 bases left between them. The CDR3 spans 14 residues. CDR3 DNA: TGTGCCAGCAGCTTAGCGGGAGCCAAAAACATTCAGTACTTC. It is translated as CASSLAGAKNIQYF.

The J gene is TRBJ2-7, the V gene TRBV2, with 14 bases aligning to TRBD2. Germline trimming cut 1 base from V and 5 bases from J; bases unmatched to any gene: 1. Looked up from germline, CDR1 is SNHLY and CDR2 is FYNNEI. CDR3 length: 15 amino acids. The CDR3 DNA reads as TGTGCCAGCAGTGAAGGACTAGCGGGAGGGAACGAGCAGTACGTC. Protein sequence: CASSEGLAGGNEQYV.

This chain links TRBV28 with TRBJ2-7, with D possibly being TRBD1 or TRBD2 (5 bases each). The V end lost 1 base, the J end lost 7 bases, and 11 bases lay between the germline ends. This CDR3 contains 13 residues. Germline-derived CDR1 and CDR2 are MDHEN and SYDVKM. In nucleotides, the CDR3 is TGTGCCAGCAGTTTATTGGGACCGGGGGAGCAGTACTTC. As protein: CASSLLGPGEQYF.

This chain connects TRBV7-2 to TRBJ2-7; possibly TRBD1 for D (6 bases). The CDR3 sequence is 14 residues long. V lost 5 bases and J lost 6, with 17 bases in between. The germline V gene has CDR1 SGHTA and CDR2 FQGNSA. The CDR3 loop reads CASSRNQGSGEQYV. CDR3 DNA: TGTGCCAGCAGCCGAAACCAGGGGTCTGGCGAGCAGTACGTC.

The V call is TRBV7-3, the J call TRBJ2-1, with D perhaps TRBD1 (5 bases). V dropped 2 bases and J dropped 6 bases, with 5 bases sitting between them. This CDR3 has 12 amino acids. Germline CDR1 reads SGHTA; CDR2 reads FQGTGA. The CDR3 region is CASSLGANEQFF. The CDR3 nucleotides read TGTGCCAGCAGCTTAGGGGCCAATGAGCAGTTCTTC.

The chain recombines TRBV19 with TRBJ2-2, with 8 bases that match TRBD2. Germline-derived CDR1 and CDR2 are LNHDA and SQIVND (reference sequence). The junction had 6 bases not matched to a gene; V was cut back by 3 bases and J by 0 bases. CDR3 size: 17 residues. In DNA, the CDR3 is TGTGCCAGTAGTATTCTAGCGGGCCACGCGAACACCGGGGAGCTGTTTTTT. Its protein is CASSILAGHANTGELFF.

This clone was detected only once. The V gene is TRBV6-4, the J gene TRBJ1-2; D gene unclear. V shed 11 bases and J shed 4 bases, with 11 bases lying between them. There are 11 residues in the CDR3. The germline V gene encodes CDR1 MRHNA and CDR2 SNTAGT. The CDR3 region is CAPHPVYGYTF. The CDR3 bases are TGTGCCCCCCACCCAGTCTATGGCTACACCTTC.

The CDR3 coding sequence is TGTGCCAGCAGTTCCTCGACAGGGATTAATGAAAAACTGTTTTTT. It translates to CASSSSTGINEKLFF. This chain joins TRBV6-6 and TRBJ1-4; 7 nucleotides match TRBD1. Trimming cost V 4 bases and J 4 bases; bases outside gene matches: 6. The CDR3 is 15 amino acids. From germline, CDR1 is MNHNY and CDR2 SVGAGI (reference sequence).

CDR3 DNA sequence: TGCGCCAGCAGCCAAGAACCTAGCGGGGTTAAAAACATTCAGTACTTC. As protein: CASSQEPSGVKNIQYF. The chain combines TRBV4-1 with TRBJ2-4, with 9 bases that match TRBD2. V dropped 0 bases and J dropped 4; count of bases not matched to a gene: 4. The CDR3 extends over 16 amino acids. Looked up from germline, CDR1 is MGHRA and CDR2 is YSYEKL.

This clone occurred a few times. This chain joins TRBV13 and TRBJ1-2, with 7 bases that match TRBD1. The junction had 7 bases not matched to a gene; V was cut back by 5 bases and J by 4 bases. Germline V lookup: CDR1 PRHDT, CDR2 FYEKMQ (reference sequence). This CDR3 is 14 amino acids long. The CDR3 protein is CASSIDRDAYGYTF. The CDR3 region has the DNA TGTGCCAGCAGCATAGACAGGGACGCCTATGGCTACACCTTC.

A few counts support this clone. J is TRBJ2-1 and V is TRBV7-2, with 7 positions matching TRBD2. With 1 base clipped from V and 9 bases from J, the junction kept 9 bases outside the gene matches. Per the germline V gene, CDR1 is SGHTA and CDR2 is FQGNSA. This CDR3 comprises 15 residues. The CDR3, as DNA: TGTGCCAGCAGCTTAGAAGGCGGGAGTCGTGGTGAGCAGTTCTTC. It yields the protein CASSLEGGSRGEQFF. The complete variable domain, with remaining parts taken from reference TRBV7-2 and TRBJ2-1, reads GAGVSQSPSNKVTEKGKDVELRCDPISGHTALYWYRQSLGQGLEFLIYFQGNSAPDKSGLPSDRFSAERTGGSVSTLTIQRTQQEDSAVYLCASSLEGGSRGEQFFGPGTRLTVL.

The V and J genes are TRBV5-1 and TRBJ2-5; 8 positions agree with TRBD1. The germline CDR1 and CDR2 sequences are SGHRS and YFSETQ. With 2 bases clipped from V and 5 bases from J, the junction kept 11 bases outside the gene matches. This CDR3 spans 16 amino acids. This chain's CDR3 is CASSFSTTGEGETQYF. The CDR3 bases are TGCGCCAGCAGCTTTAGTACGACAGGGGAAGGGGAGACCCAGTACTTC.

The J gene is TRBJ1-5, the V gene TRBV19, with 10 bases that match TRBD1. With V trimmed by 5 bases and J by 0 bases, 1 base remained unmatched. This CDR3 has 15 amino acids. Germline V gene data show CDR1 as LNHDA and CDR2 as SQIVND (reference sequence). The CDR3 loop is CASSGTGVSNQPQHF. The CDR3 DNA sequence: TGTGCCAGTAGTGGGACAGGGGTTAGCAATCAGCCCCAGCATTTT.

This clone was observed a few times. The chain combines TRBV15 with TRBJ2-5; 9 nucleotides agree with TRBD1. Losses at the gene ends were 0 bases for V and 4 bases for J; bases not matched to a gene: 3. The V gene's germline CDR1 is LNHNV and CDR2 YYDKDF (reference sequence). The CDR3 is made up of 15 amino acids. The CDR3 here is CATSREDRGGETQYF. For the CDR3, the DNA is TGTGCCACCAGCAGAGAGGACAGGGGAGGAGAGACCCAGTACTTC. The variable domain in full, completed from reference TRBV15 and TRBJ2-5, reads DAMVIQNPRYQVTQFGKPVTLSCSQTLNHNVMYWYQQKSSQAPKLLFHYYDKDFNNEADTPDNFQSRRPNTSFCFLDIRSPGLGDTAMYLCATSREDRGGETQYFGPGTRLLVL.

This chain links TRBV29-1 with TRBJ1-1, with 8 bases that match TRBD1. The CDR3 is 13 residues long. Germline trimming cut 1 base from V and 5 bases from J; bases unmatched to any gene: 3. The germline CDR1 and CDR2 sequences are SQVTM and ANQGSEA. As DNA, the CDR3 is TGCAGCGTTGAAGCAGGGGGCGGAACTGAAGCTTTCTTT. Protein: CSVEAGGGTEAFF.

The V and J genes are TRBV2 and TRBJ2-1; 12 bases map to TRBD2. This CDR3 has 16 residues. The germline V gene has CDR1 SNHLY and CDR2 FYNNEI. V was clipped by 6 bases and J by 9 bases; unmatched bases: 12. This chain's CDR3 is CASSKTSGSYRAEQFF. The CDR3 nucleotides read TGTGCCAGCAGCAAGACTAGCGGGAGTTATCGAGCTGAGCAGTTCTTC.

The chain has TRBV6-1 and TRBJ2-7; tentatively, D is TRBD2 (5 bases). Per the germline V gene, CDR1 is MNHNS and CDR2 is SASEGT. This CDR3 has 15 residues. V lost 7 bases and J lost 1, with 17 bases in between. For the CDR3, the DNA is TGTGCCAGCACACTTCTTAGCGTGGGTTCCTACGAGCAGTACTTC. This gives the protein CASTLLSVGSYEQYF.